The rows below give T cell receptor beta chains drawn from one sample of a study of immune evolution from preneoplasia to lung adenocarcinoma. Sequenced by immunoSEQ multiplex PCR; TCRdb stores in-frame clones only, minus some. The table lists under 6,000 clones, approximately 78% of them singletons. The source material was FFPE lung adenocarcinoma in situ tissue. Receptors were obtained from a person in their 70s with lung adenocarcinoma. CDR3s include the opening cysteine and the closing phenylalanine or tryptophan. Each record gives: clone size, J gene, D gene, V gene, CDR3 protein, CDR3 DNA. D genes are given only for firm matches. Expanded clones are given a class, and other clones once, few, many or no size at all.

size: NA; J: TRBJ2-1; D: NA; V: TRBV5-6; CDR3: CASSRMEAEGEFF; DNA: TGTGCCAGCAGCCGGATGGAGGCGGAGGGGGAGTTCTTC
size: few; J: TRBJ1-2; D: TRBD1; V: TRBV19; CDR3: CASSIPGGQIRSTNYGYTF; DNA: TGTGCCAGTAGTATCCCCGGGGGACAGATCCGAAGTACTAACTATGGCTACACCTTC
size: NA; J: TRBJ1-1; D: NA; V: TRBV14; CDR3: CASSQDGYGEATEAFF; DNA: TGTGCCAGCAGCCAAGATGGTTATGGAGAGGCCACTGAAGCTTTCTTT
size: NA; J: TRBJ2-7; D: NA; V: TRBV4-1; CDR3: CASSQGGASLPYEQYF; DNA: TGCGCCAGCAGCCAAGGCGGAGCGTCATTACCCTACGAGCAGTACTTC
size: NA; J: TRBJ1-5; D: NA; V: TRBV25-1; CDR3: CASSVGRQPQHF; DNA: TGTGCCAGCAGTGTTGGTCGGCAGCCCCAGCATTTT
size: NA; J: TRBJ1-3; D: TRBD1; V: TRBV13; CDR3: CASRDRGPGNTIYF; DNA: TGTGCCAGCAGAGACAGGGGCCCTGGAAACACCATATATTTT
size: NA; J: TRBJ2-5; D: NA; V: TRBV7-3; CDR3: CASSWQGQETQYF; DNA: TGTGCCAGCAGCTGGCAGGGGCAAGAGACCCAGTACTTC
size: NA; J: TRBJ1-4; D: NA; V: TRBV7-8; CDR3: CASSRILGWTATNEKLFF; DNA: TGTGCCAGCAGCCGCATTTTAGGGTGGACAGCAACTAATGAAAAACTGTTTTTT
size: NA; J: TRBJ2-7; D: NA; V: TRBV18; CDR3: CASSPTPYEQYF; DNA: TGTGCCAGCTCACCAACCCCCTACGAGCAGTACTTC
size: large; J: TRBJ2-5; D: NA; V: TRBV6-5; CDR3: CASRPLWGEKETQYF; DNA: TGTGCCAGCAGACCTCTATGGGGGGAAAAAGAGACCCAGTACTTC
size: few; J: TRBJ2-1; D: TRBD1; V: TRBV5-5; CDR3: CASSFTGGQNNNEQFF; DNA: TGTGCCAGCAGCTTTACAGGGGGACAGAACAACAATGAGCAGTTCTTC
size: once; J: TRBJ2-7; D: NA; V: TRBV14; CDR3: CASRGRFLDEQYF; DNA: TGTGCCTCGCGGGGCAGGTTCTTGGACGAGCAGTACTTC
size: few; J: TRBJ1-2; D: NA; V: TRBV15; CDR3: CATSDGTSFIYGYTF; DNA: TGTGCCACCAGCGACGGGACCTCTTTTATCTATGGCTACACCTTC
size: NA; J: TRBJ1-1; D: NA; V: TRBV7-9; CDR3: CASSPRGVDTEAFF; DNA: TGTGCCAGCAGCCCCCGAGGGGTCGACACTGAAGCTTTCTTT
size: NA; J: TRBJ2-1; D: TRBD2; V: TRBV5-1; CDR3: CASSLRTGGSYNEQFF; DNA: TGCGCCAGCAGCTTAAGGACGGGAGGCTCCTACAATGAGCAGTTCTTC
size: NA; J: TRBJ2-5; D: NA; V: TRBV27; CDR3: CASRALLGGAETQYF; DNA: TGTGCCAGCAGGGCCCTTTTGGGGGGTGCAGAGACCCAGTACTTC
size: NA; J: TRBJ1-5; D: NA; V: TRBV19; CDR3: CASRQLTGSNQPQHF; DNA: TGTGCCAGTAGACAACTCACAGGGAGCAATCAGCCCCAGCATTTT
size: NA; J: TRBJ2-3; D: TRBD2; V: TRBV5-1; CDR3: CASSLGGRAGDTQYF; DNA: TGCGCCAGCAGCTTGGGCGGGAGGGCCGGAGATACGCAGTATTTT
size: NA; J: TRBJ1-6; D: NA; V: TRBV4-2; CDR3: CASSQEAGPNSPLHF; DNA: TGTGCCAGCAGCCAAGAGGCGGGCCCCAATTCACCCCTCCACTTT
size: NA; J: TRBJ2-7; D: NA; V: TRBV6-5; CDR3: CASQTIIGGSYEQYF; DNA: TGTGCCAGCCAAACCATTATAGGGGGGTCCTACGAGCAGTACTTC
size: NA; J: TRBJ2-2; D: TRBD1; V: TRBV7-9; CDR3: CASSLARGRGGELFF; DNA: TGTGCCAGCAGCTTAGCCAGGGGGCGCGGCGGGGAGCTGTTTTTT
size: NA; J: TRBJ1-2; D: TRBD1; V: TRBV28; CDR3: CASSARDRGWNGYTF; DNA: TGTGCCAGCAGTGCACGGGACAGGGGGTGGAATGGCTACACCTTC
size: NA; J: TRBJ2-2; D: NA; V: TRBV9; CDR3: CASSSRVPQAGELFF; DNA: TGTGCCAGCAGCTCCCGGGTACCCCAGGCCGGGGAGCTGTTTTTT
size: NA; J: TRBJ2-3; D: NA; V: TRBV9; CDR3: CASSVAGVFTDTQYF; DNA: TGTGCCAGCAGCGTAGCTGGGGTATTCACAGATACGCAGTATTTT
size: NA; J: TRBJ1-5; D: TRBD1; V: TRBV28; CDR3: CASSGQGTGQPQHF; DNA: TGTGCCAGCAGTGGACAGGGAACAGGCCAGCCCCAGCATTTT
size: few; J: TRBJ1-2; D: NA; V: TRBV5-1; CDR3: CASSLVGTGFLNYGYTF; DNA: TGCGCCAGCAGCTTAGTGGGTACCGGCTTTCTTAACTATGGCTACACCTTC
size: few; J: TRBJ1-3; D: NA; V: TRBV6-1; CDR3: CASTGRSGNTIYF; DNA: TGTGCCAGCACGGGACGATCGGGCAACACCATATATTTT
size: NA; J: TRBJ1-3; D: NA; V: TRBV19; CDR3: CASSTDNSGNTIYF; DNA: TGTGCCAGTAGTACGGATAACTCTGGAAACACCATATATTTT
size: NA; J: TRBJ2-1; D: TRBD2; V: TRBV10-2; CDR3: CASKQLAGVEQFF; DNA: TGCGCCAGCAAACAACTAGCGGGAGTTGAGCAGTTCTTC
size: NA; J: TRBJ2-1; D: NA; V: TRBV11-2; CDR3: CASSRTGVAGLHNEQFF; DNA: TGTGCCAGCAGCAGAACAGGGGTAGCGGGACTCCACAATGAGCAGTTCTTC
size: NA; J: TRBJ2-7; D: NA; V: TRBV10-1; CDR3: CASSGGGYYEQYF; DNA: TGCGCCAGCAGTGGAGGGGGGTACTACGAGCAGTACTTC
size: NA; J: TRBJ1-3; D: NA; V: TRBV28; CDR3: CASSSTVRLSGNTIYF; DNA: TGTGCCAGCAGTTCCACAGTTAGGCTGTCAGGAAACACCATATATTTT
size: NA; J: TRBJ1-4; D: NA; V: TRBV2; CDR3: CASRGDSGGILFF; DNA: TGTGCCAGCAGAGGGGACTCCGGAGGGATACTGTTTTTT